This TCR beta chain was profiled in a study of response to subunit inactivated influenza vaccine. A single count supports this clonotype. Its antigen remains unidentified. TCRdb re-called the RT-PCR reads through MiXCR, storing one row per CDR3 protein. This sample yields under 750,000 distinct CDR3 sequences, of which approximately 12% are seen a single time; 10% belongs to the top ten. Study-level results: Researchers suggested that each seasonal influenza vaccination recruits few new T cells.

V lost 4 bases, J lost 3 bases, and 14 bases lay in between. This CDR3 comprises 14 residues. CDR1 and CDR2 from the germline V gene are SGHRS and YFSETQ. The input for sequencing was PBMCs from blood, taken on the day of vaccination. The clonotype comes from a man aged 50 to 59 who received an inactivated influenza vaccine. The V gene is TRBV5-1, the J gene TRBJ2-7, with D possibly being TRBD1 or TRBD2 (5 bases each). CDR3 loop: CASSPSGTIYEQYF. The CDR3 nucleotides read TGCGCCAGCAGCCCCTCCGGGACGATCTACGAGCAGTACTTC.